This is a list of T cell receptor beta chains from one sample in a study of vaccination effects on CD4 cells after COVID-19. Method: immunoSEQ multiplex PCR; TCRdb's copy keeps in-frame clones and lacks some. The profile shows fewer than 75,000 clones, nearly 80% of them singletons. Antigens of these TCRs are unknown. Sample: CD4+ T cells from PBMCs cultured without peptide, taken after COVID-19 vaccination. Source of these receptors: a human donor who received a COVID-19 vaccine. The CDR3 runs from the conserved cysteine through the conserved F or W. D genes are given only for firm matches. Some rows have no size entry. The others give once, few or many, or a class for an expanded clone.

>TRBV9|TRBD2|TRBJ2-1|NA
TGTGCCAGCAGCGTAGCTAGCGGATACAATGAGCAGTTCTTC
CASSVASGYNEQFF
>TRBV5-4|TRBD2|TRBJ2-2|few
TGTGCCAGCAGCGGACGGGCTAGCGGGTACACCGGGGAGCTGTTTTTT
CASSGRASGYTGELFF
>TRBV19|TRBD1|TRBJ2-6|NA
TGTGCCAGTAGGTCAGGGGGTACGGGGGCCAACGTCCTGACTTTC
CASRSGGTGANVLTF
>TRBV7-9|NA|TRBJ2-2|NA
TGTGCCAGCAGCTCTAGTACCGGGGAGCTGTTTTTT
CASSSSTGELFF
>TRBV3-1/TRBV3-2|NA|TRBJ1-1|few
TGTGCCAGCAGCCAAGGGTTTAGGGGGGCTCGGGCTGAAGCTTTCTTT
CASSQGFRGARAEAFF
>TRBV18|NA|TRBJ1-1|NA
TGTGCCAGCTCACCACAGGGGGAGAACCGGGAAGCTTTCTTT
CASSPQGENREAFF
>TRBV27|NA|TRBJ2-2|NA
TGTGCCAGCAGTCGCGGAGGGGCAGGGGGCACCGGGGAGCTGTTTTTT
CASSRGGAGGTGELFF
>TRBV5-1|NA|TRBJ1-4|NA
TGCGCCAGCAGCTTGACGGTAGCAACTAATGAAAAACTGTTTTTT
CASSLTVATNEKLFF
>TRBV9|TRBD1|TRBJ2-1|once
TGTGCCAGCAGCGCCCGGGACAGATACTACAATGAGCAGTTCTTC
CASSARDRYYNEQFF
>TRBV2|NA|TRBJ2-2|NA
TGTGCCAGCAGTGAAACATTAAGCGACGCCGGGGAGCTGTTTTTT
CASSETLSDAGELFF
>TRBV20-1|NA|TRBJ2-7|NA
TGCAGTGCTAGTGACTTTTCCTACGAGCAGTACTTC
CSASDFSYEQYF
>TRBV7-9|NA|TRBJ1-1|NA
TGTGCCAGCAGCTCCTCAGAAGGGAACACTGAAGCTTTCTTT
CASSSSEGNTEAFF
>TRBV2|TRBD2|TRBJ2-3|NA
TGTGCCAGCAGTTCGGGACTAGCGGGTGGCACAGATACGCAGTATTTT
CASSSGLAGGTDTQYF
>TRBV11-3|TRBD1|TRBJ2-2|NA
TGTGCCAGCAGCTACAGGGGCGGCACCGGGGAGCTGTTTTTT
CASSYRGGTGELFF
>TRBV6-6|NA|TRBJ1-2|NA
TGTGCCAGCAGGTCCCCGGGGGCTCTCCTTAACTATGGCTACACCTTC
CASRSPGALLNYGYTF
>TRBV6-6|TRBD1|TRBJ1-4|NA
TGTGCCAGCAGCGGACAGGCGGCAACTAATGAAAAACTGTTTTTT
CASSGQAATNEKLFF
>TRBV4-1|NA|TRBJ2-1|NA
TGCGCCAGCAGCCAAAGTGATCCCCGACCCACTGAGCAGTTCTTC
CASSQSDPRPTEQFF
>TRBV18|NA|TRBJ1-1|NA
TGTGCCAGCTCACCGACTACGAGTCCGGTGAACACTGAAGCTTTCTTT
CASSPTTSPVNTEAFF
>TRBV3-1/TRBV3-2|TRBD1|TRBJ2-3|NA
TGTGCCAGCAGCCAATTCTCGACAGGGGGCGCAGATACGCAGTATTTT
CASSQFSTGGADTQYF
>TRBV6-5|NA|TRBJ1-1|NA
TGTGCCAGCAGTTACGGGGGGGGCACTGAAGCTTTCTTT
CASSYGGGTEAFF
>TRBV5-1|NA|TRBJ1-1|few
TGCGCCAGCAGCTTCGGGGGGCTGAACACTGAAGCTTTCTTT
CASSFGGLNTEAFF
>TRBV29-1|TRBD2|TRBJ2-7|NA
TGCAGCGCAACCCCCGGACTAGCGAACTACGAGCAGTACTTC
CSATPGLANYEQYF
>TRBV19|NA|TRBJ1-2|NA
TGTGCCAGCAGACCCCCGTCTTCAGGGATAGCTAACTATGGCTACACCTTC
CASRPPSSGIANYGYTF
>TRBV7-2|NA|TRBJ2-7|NA
TGTGCCAGCACCACCCTCTCAGGCTACGAGCAGTACTTC
CASTTLSGYEQYF
>TRBV4-3|NA|TRBJ1-5|NA
TGCGCCAGCAGCCAAGATCTTTGGGGGATGAGGGGCAATCAGCCCCAGCATTTT
CASSQDLWGMRGNQPQHF